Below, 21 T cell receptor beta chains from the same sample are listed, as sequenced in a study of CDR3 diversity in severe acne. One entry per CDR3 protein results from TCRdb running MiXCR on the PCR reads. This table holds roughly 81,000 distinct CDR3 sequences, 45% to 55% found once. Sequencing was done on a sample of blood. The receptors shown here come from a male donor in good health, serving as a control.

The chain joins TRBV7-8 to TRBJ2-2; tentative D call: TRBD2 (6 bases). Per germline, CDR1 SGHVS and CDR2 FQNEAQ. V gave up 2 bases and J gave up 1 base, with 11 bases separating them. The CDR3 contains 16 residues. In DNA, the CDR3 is TGTGCCAGCAGCTTACTATCGGGACTGAACACCGGGGAGCTGTTTTTT. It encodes CASSLLSGLNTGELFF.

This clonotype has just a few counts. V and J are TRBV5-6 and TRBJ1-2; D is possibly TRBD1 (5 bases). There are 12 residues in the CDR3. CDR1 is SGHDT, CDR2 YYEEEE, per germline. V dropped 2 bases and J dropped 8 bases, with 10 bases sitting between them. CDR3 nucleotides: TGTGCCAGCAGCTTCGGGACCGGAGGCTACACCTTC. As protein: CASSFGTGGYTF.

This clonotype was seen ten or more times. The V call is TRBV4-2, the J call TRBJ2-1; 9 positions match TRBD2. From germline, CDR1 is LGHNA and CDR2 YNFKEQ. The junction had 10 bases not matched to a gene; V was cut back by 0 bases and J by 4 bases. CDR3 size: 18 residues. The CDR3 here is CASSQEHSETSGYNEQFF. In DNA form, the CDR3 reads TGTGCCAGCAGCCAAGAGCATTCAGAGACTAGCGGTTACAATGAGCAGTTCTTC.

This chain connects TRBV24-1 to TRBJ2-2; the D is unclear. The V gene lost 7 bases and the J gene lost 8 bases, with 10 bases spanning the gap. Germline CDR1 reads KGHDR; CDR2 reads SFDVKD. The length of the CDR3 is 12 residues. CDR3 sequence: CATRGYAGELFF. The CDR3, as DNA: TGTGCCACCAGAGGGTACGCAGGGGAGCTGTTTTTT.

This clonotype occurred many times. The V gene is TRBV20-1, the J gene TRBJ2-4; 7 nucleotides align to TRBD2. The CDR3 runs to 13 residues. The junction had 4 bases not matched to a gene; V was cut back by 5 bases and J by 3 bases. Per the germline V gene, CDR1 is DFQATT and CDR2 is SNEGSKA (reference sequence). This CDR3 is CSADGDYKNIQYF. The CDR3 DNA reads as TGCAGTGCTGACGGGGACTACAAAAACATTCAGTACTTC.

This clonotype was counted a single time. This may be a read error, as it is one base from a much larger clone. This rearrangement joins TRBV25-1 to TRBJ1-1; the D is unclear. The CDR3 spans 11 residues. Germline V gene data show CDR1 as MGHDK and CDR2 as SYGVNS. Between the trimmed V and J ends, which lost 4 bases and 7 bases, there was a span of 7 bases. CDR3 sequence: CASSGFDEAFF. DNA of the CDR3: TGTGCCAGCAGTGGATTTGATGAAGCTTTCTTT.

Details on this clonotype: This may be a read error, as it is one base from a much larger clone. The CDR3 region has the DNA TGTGCCATCCGGGGGGGACAGGGCTCCTACGAGCAGTACTTC. This sequence encodes CAIRGGQGSYEQYF. The V call is TRBV2, the J call TRBJ2-7, with D maybe TRBD1 (9 bases). CDR1 SNHLY and CDR2 FYNNEI come from the germline V gene. V was trimmed by 10 bases and J by 0 bases, leaving 16 bases between them. The CDR3 runs 14 residues.

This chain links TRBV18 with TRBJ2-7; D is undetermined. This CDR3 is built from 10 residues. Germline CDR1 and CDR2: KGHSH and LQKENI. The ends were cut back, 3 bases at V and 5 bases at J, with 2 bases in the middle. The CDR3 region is CASSPNEQYF. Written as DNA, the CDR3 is TGTGCCAGCTCACCGAACGAGCAGTACTTC.

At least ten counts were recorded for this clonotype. The CDR3 reads CATSDLPRGDEKLFF. The CDR3, as DNA: TGTGCCACCAGTGATTTGCCCAGGGGGGATGAAAAACTGTTTTTT. The chain uses TRBV24-1 and TRBJ1-4; 7 nucleotides line up with TRBD1. The CDR3 consists of 15 residues. Germline V CDR1 and CDR2: KGHDR, SFDVKD. V trimming: 0 bases; J trimming: 6 bases; junction bases outside the gene matches: 3.

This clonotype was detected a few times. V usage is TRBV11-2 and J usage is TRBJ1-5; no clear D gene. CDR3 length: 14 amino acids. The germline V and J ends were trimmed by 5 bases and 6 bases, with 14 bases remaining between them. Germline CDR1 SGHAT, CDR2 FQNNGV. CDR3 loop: CASSPDGLGQPQHF. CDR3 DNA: TGTGCCAGCAGCCCAGACGGGTTGGGTCAGCCCCAGCATTTT.

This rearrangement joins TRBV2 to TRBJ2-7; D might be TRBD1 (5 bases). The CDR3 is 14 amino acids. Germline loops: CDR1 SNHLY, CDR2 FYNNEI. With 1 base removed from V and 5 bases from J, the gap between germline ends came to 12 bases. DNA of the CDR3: TGTGCCAGCAGTGAAGACAGGAAAAACCACGAGCAGTACTTC. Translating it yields CASSEDRKNHEQYF.

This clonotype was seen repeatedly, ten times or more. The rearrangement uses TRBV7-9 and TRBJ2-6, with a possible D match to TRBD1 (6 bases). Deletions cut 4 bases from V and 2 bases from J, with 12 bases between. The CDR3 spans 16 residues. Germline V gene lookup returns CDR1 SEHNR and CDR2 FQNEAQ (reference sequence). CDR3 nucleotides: TGTGCCAGCAGCTCCACCCACAGGGCTGGGGCCAACGTCCTGACTTTC. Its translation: CASSSTHRAGANVLTF.

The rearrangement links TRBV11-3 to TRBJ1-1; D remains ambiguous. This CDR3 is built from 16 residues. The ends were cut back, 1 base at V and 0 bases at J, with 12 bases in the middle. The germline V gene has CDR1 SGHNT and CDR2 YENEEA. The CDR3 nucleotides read TGTGCCAGCAGCTTAGTTGGTGCCGACCTGAACACTGAAGCTTTCTTT. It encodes CASSLVGADLNTEAFF.

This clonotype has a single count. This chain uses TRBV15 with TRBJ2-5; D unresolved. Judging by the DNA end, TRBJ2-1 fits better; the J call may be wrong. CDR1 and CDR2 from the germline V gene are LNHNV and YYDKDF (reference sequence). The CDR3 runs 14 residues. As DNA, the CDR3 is TGTGCCACCAGCGAAAGCAACGCGGACAATGAGCAGTTCTTC. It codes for CATSESNADNEQFF.

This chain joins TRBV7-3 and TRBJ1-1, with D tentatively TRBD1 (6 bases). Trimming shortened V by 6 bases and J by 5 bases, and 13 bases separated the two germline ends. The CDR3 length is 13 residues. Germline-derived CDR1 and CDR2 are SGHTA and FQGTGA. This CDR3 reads CASSLGQITEAFF. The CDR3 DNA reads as TGTGCCAGCAGTTTAGGACAGATTACTGAAGCTTTCTTT.

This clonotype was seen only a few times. The CDR3 sequence: CASSERPAGYSEQYF. The CDR3 bases are TGTGCCAGCAGTGAACGGCCGGCAGGGTATTCCGAGCAGTACTTC. The chain couples TRBV2 to TRBJ2-7, with a tentative D call TRBD1 (5 bases). V was trimmed by 2 bases and J by 6 bases, leaving 17 bases between them. This CDR3 region has 15 residues. The germline V gene encodes CDR1 SNHLY and CDR2 FYNNEI.

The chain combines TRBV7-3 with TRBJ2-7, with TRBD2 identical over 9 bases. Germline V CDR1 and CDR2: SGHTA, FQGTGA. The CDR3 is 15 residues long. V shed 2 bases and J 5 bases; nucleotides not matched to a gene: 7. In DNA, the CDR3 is TGTGCCAGCAGCTTACTAGCGGGGCGGAAGGACGAGCAGTACTTC. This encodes CASSLLAGRKDEQYF.

CDR3 loop: CASSLLGTGELFF. The CDR3 nucleotides are TGTGCCAGTAGTCTGCTGGGCACCGGGGAGCTGTTTTTT. This rearrangement joins TRBV19 to TRBJ2-2; no clear D. The CDR3 spans 13 residues. Trimming took 5 bases from V and 4 from J, leaving 8 bases between them. From germline, CDR1 is LNHDA and CDR2 SQIVND (reference sequence).

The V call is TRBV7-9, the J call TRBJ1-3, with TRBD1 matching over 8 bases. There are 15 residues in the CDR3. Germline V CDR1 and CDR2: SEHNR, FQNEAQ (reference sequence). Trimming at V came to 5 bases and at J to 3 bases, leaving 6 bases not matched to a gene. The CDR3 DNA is TGTGCCAGCAGCCTCGGACAGGGTGGTGGAAACACCATATATTTT. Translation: CASSLGQGGGNTIYF. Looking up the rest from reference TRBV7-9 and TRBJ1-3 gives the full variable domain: DTGVSQNPRHKITKRGQNVTFRCDPISEHNRLYWYRQTLGQGPEFLTYFQNEAQLEKSRLLSDRFSAERPKGSFSTLEIQRTEQGDSAMYLCASSLGQGGGNTIYFGEGSWLTVV.

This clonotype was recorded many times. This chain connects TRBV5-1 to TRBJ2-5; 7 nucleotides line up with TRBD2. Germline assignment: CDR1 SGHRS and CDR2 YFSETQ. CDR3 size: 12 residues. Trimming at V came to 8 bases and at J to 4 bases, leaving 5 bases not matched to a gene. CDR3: CASAGEGETQYF. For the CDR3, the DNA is TGCGCCAGTGCGGGAGAGGGAGAGACCCAGTACTTC. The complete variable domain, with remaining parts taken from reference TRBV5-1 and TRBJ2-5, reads KAGVTQTPRYLIKTRGQQVTLSCSPISGHRSVSWYQQTPGQGLQFLFEYFSETQRNKGNFPGRFSGRQFSNSRSEMNVSTLELGDSALYLCASAGEGETQYFGPGTRLLVL.

CDR3 region: CASRAGQTVQETQYF. In nucleotides, the CDR3 is TGTGCCAGCAGGGCGGGACAGACTGTCCAAGAGACCCAGTACTTC. The genes are TRBV2 and TRBJ2-5; a weak D match, TRBD1 (7 bases). The V gene's germline CDR1 is SNHLY and CDR2 FYNNEI. CDR3 length: 15 amino acids. V shed 6 bases and J shed 1 base, with 15 bases lying between them.